This T cell receptor beta chain originates from a study of CD8 T cells in Susac syndrome (dated by TCRdb to about 2019). About the investigation overall: The study used repertoire sequencing to test whether antigen drove CD8+ T cell activation and differentiation in Susac syndrome.

RNA was extracted using the RNeasy kit, and about 0.45 to 1 ug of the RNA was reverse transcribed with random hexamers. The immunoSEQ multiplex PCR assay, which covers 54 Vbeta and 13 Jbeta segments, was used to amplify TCR beta CDR3 regions. To correct PCR amplification bias, a synthetic template baseline was used for both primer optimization and computational correction. The source study handled its data this way. Reads were annotated to V, D and J genes per IMGT and analyzed with immunoSEQ Analyzer, keeping only productive sequences. Clonality was computed as one minus Shannon entropy normalized by log2 of the number of productive unique sequences. Public and private clones were assessed among the 100 most prevalent clones of each patient and control. Susac-specific clones were defined as absent from healthy and MS cohorts, about 1,100 published viral clones and other ImmuneACCESS disease sequences. Through fastp at Q25 and MiXCR, TCRdb rebuilt clones from the public reads, retaining in-frame beta chains. When rows share a CDR3 protein, they turn into one entry using the most common DNA and genes. TCRdb's processing, not the authors', yielded these V and J calls. This sample has around 71,000 distinct CDR3 sequences in its table, and 96% of those were observed once. In total, the top ten clones hold around 0.11% of the sample.

Peripheral blood CD8+ and CD4+ T cells from healthy donors, Susac syndrome patients and multiple sclerosis patients were profiled using high-throughput TCR beta sequencing. Multiple sclerosis controls were treatment-naive patients with stable or active relapsing-remitting disease fulfilling revised McDonald criteria. Bulk CD8+ and CD4+ T cells were purified magnetically by negative isolation, whereas CD8+ TEMRA cells were enriched by FACS. Blood was drawn into EDTA tubes, processed within 24 hours, and PBMCs were isolated by density gradient centrifugation. PBMCs intended for TCR sequencing were cryopreserved in liquid nitrogen and were subsequently thawed in a 37 degrees C water bath. A purity of at least 90% was achieved for sorted or isolated CD4+, CD8+ and CD8+ TEMRA cells. The germline V gene encodes CDR1 SNHLY and CDR2 FYNNEI. V lost 7 bases and J lost 2 bases, and the count of bases not matched to a germline gene is 4. Reading from cysteine to phenylalanine, the CDR3 counts 13 amino acids. CDR3 DNA is the only sequence kept; it has 39 bases, read in frame from the first base.

On the study overall, not on this receptor specifically: The study acknowledged that relatively few individuals were included in the TCR sequencing and HLA analysis.

Concerning this clonotype itself: Its antigen target is currently unknown. No much larger clone exists at a distance of one base, and base qualities are not known.

Sequenced input: CD4+ T cells from PBMCs. This TCR derives from a human donor with multiple sclerosis. The chain employs TRBV2 and TRBJ2-5; the central 7 bases match TRBD1. The nucleotides are TGTGCCAGCACCTGGGACAGTCAAGAGACCCAGTACTTC. Its translation reads: CASTWDSQETQYF. The CDR3, completed at both ends by the reference TRBV2 and TRBJ2-5 genes, gives the full variable domain EPEVTQTPSHQVTQMGQEVILRCVPISNHLYFYWYRQILGQKVEFLVSFYNNEISEKSEIFDDQFSVERPDGSNFTLKIRSTKLEDSAMYFCASTWDSQETQYFGPGTRLLVL.